This TCR beta chain was sequenced in a study of shared clonotypes between healthy human individuals. Broader study findings: Among the subsets, naive ones generally showed larger estimated richness than memory ones. Non-shared clonotypes showed lower generation probabilities than clonotypes common to all four donors.

This clone was recorded only once. As yet, its antigen is unknown. The V end lost 0 bases, the J end lost 0 bases, and 15 bases lay between the germline ends. Germline V gives CDR1 MGHRA, CDR2 YSYEKL. The CDR3 has 18 amino acids. Per the study methods: Filtering differed for immunoSEQ, which gave only junction sequences without quality scores. Sequencing used immunoSEQ multiplex PCR; TCRdb keeps in-frame clones, though not all of them. The V and J calls and clone size come from that table; D and trimming were worked out from the DNA. Of a few hundred thousand clones in the sample, approximately 79% are singletons; the top ten hold approximately 10%.

This sequence originates from a man younger than 40 in good health. Source material: memory CD4+ T cells sorted from blood. The subset is: CD45RA-negative fraction. The chain has TRBV4-1 and TRBJ2-1, with D perhaps TRBD2 (6 bases). The DNA for the CDR3 is TGCGCCAGCAGCCAAGACTTTACGACTAGTAGCTCCTACAATGAGCAGTTCTTC. Its protein is CASSQDFTTSSSYNEQFF.